One sample yielded the 12 T cell receptor beta chains listed below, sequenced in a study of blood T cell repertoires in COVID-19. Assay: immunoSEQ multiplex PCR; the TCRdb copy retains only in-frame clones and omits some. The table lists about 300,000 clones, about 85% of them singletons. Sequencing was done on a sample of PBMCs or T cells enriched from blood (not recorded which). The receptors come from a woman younger than 45 who had recovered from COVID-19.

This sequence joins TRBV7-2 and TRBJ2-7; the D gene is possibly TRBD1 (6 bases). CDR1 SGHTA and CDR2 FQGNSA come from the germline V gene. The CDR3 spans 13 residues. The ends were cut back, 3 bases at V and 4 bases at J, with 10 bases in the middle. In DNA form, the CDR3 reads TGTGCCAGCAGCTTGAAGACAGGTTACGAGCAGTACTTC. Its protein product is CASSLKTGYEQYF.

This sequence joins TRBV28 and TRBJ1-1; 9 bases map to TRBD1. In germline, CDR1 is MDHEN, CDR2 SYDVKM. CDR3 length equals 15 residues. With 5 bases clipped from V and 4 bases from J, the junction kept 8 bases outside the gene matches. In DNA, the CDR3 is TGTGCCAGCAGTCTCGTACAGGGGGCGAGCACTGAAGCTTTCTTT. Protein sequence: CASSLVQGASTEAFF.

The V gene is TRBV19, the J gene TRBJ1-6, with D hard to call. Germline V gene data show CDR1 as LNHDA and CDR2 as SQIVND (reference sequence). Trimming shortened V by 8 bases and J by 8 bases, and 19 bases separated the two germline ends. This CDR3 comprises 15 residues. CDR3 in DNA: TGTGCCAGTGCTTCACGGCATCCGGCGGATTCACCCCTCCACTTT. This sequence encodes CASASRHPADSPLHF.

The chain recombines TRBV5-1 with TRBJ1-1; D remains ambiguous. The CDR3 spans 14 residues. The germline CDR1 and CDR2 sequences are SGHRS and YFSETQ. Trimming took off 0 bases at V and 6 bases at J, with 12 bases between the two ends. The CDR3 DNA reads as TGCGCCAGCAGCTTGGGTAACCCGAGGGCTGAAGCTTTCTTT. Translating gives CASSLGNPRAEAFF.

This rearrangement joins TRBV18 to TRBJ1-1; tentative D call: TRBD1 (5 bases). V lost 0 bases and J lost 0, with 8 bases in between. Looked up from germline, CDR1 is KGHSH and CDR2 is LQKENI. The CDR3 runs to 15 residues. In DNA form, the CDR3 reads TGTGCCAGCTCACCACCGCAGGGTTTGAACACTGAAGCTTTCTTT. Translation gives CASSPPQGLNTEAFF.

The chain recombines TRBV19 with TRBJ2-3; D is perhaps TRBD2 (6 bases). Germline V lookup: CDR1 LNHDA, CDR2 SQIVND (reference sequence). The CDR3 consists of 14 residues. V was shortened by 6 bases and J by 5 bases, with 15 bases between the two germline ends. The CDR3 spells CASSGSSGLDTQYF. CDR3 DNA: TGTGCCAGTAGCGGGAGTTCGGGCTTAGATACGCAGTATTTT. Drawing the rest from reference TRBV19 and TRBJ2-3, the complete variable domain is DGGITQSPKYLFRKEGQNVTLSCEQNLNHDAMYWYRQDPGQGLRLIYYSQIVNDFQKGDIAEGYSVSREKKESFPLTVTSAQKNPTAFYLCASSGSSGLDTQYFGPGTRLTVL.

The rearrangement links TRBV19 to TRBJ2-7; a weak D match, TRBD1 (5 bases). Germline CDR1 and CDR2: LNHDA and SQIVND (reference sequence). Trimming removed 6 bases at V and 6 bases at J, with 15 bases between. This CDR3 region has 13 residues. The CDR3: CASSPRQGGEQYF. The CDR3 bases are TGTGCCAGTAGCCCCCGGCAGGGCGGCGAGCAGTACTTC.

The rearrangement joins TRBV30 to TRBJ2-7; 7 nucleotides line up with TRBD1. V was clipped by 3 bases and J by 2 bases; unmatched bases: 4. The CDR3 runs 13 residues. Germline CDR1 reads GTSNPN; CDR2 reads SVGIG (reference sequence). CDR3 sequence: CAWRKGTAYEQYF. In DNA form, the CDR3 reads TGTGCCTGGAGGAAAGGGACAGCCTACGAGCAGTACTTC.

The genes are TRBV4-2 and TRBJ1-5; TRBD1 might be the D (5 bases). Trimming pared 0 bases from V and 6 bases from J, leaving 12 bases between. The germline V gene has CDR1 LGHNA and CDR2 YNFKEQ. The CDR3 loop spans 15 amino acids. The CDR3, as DNA: TGTGCCAGCAGCCAAGACCTAGGGGTGGGTCAGCCCCAGCATTTT. This codes for CASSQDLGVGQPQHF.

J is TRBJ1-2 and V is TRBV5-6; 10 bases agree with TRBD1. This CDR3 spans 15 amino acids. Germline values: CDR1 SGHDT, CDR2 YYEEEE. V lost 2 bases to trimming and J lost 4 bases; unmatched junction nucleotides: 5. CDR3 nucleotide sequence: TGTGCCAGCAGCTTCTCCGGGACAGGGGCCTATGGCTACACCTTC. It translates to CASSFSGTGAYGYTF.

The chain has TRBV27 and TRBJ2-3, with a possible D match to TRBD1 (6 bases). CDR1 and CDR2 from the germline V gene are MNHEY and SMNVEV (reference sequence). V shed 0 bases and J shed 0 bases, with 13 bases lying between them. This CDR3 is 17 amino acids long. CDR3 amino acids: CASSLSGAGFSTDTQYF. Written as DNA, the CDR3 is TGTGCCAGCAGTTTATCGGGGGCAGGCTTTAGCACAGATACGCAGTATTTT.

Only one count was recorded for this clone. V gene TRBV5-8 combines with J gene TRBJ1-5; weak D call: TRBD1 (5 bases). Trimming shortened V by 2 bases and J by 0 bases, and 15 bases separated the two germline ends. The CDR3 runs 17 residues. Germline assignment: CDR1 SGHTS and CDR2 YDEGEE. CDR3 DNA sequence: TGTGCCAGCAGCTTCAGGGCAGGCTATTATAGCAATCAGCCCCAGCATTTT. Residues: CASSFRAGYYSNQPQHF.